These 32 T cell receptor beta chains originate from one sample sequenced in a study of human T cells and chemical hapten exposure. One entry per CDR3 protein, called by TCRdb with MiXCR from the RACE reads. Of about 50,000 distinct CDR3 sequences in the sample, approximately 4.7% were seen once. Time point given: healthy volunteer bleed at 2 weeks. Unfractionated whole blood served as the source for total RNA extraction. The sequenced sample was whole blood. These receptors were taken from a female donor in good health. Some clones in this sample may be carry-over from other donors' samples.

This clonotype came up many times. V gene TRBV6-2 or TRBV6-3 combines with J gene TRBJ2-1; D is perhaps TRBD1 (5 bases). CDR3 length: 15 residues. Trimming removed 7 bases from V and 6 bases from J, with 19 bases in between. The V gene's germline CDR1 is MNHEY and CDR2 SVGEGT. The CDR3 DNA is TGTGCCAGCAAGCGCGCGGACCTAGGGGCCAATGAGCAGTTCTTC. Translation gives CASKRADLGANEQFF.

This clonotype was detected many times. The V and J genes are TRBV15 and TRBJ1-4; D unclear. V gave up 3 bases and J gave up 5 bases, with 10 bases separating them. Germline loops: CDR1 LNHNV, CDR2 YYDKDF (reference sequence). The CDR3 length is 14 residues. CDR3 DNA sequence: TGTGCCACCAGCAGGGACGGAGTAAATGAAAAACTGTTTTTT. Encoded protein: CATSRDGVNEKLFF. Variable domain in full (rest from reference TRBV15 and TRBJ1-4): DAMVIQNPRYQVTQFGKPVTLSCSQTLNHNVMYWYQQKSSQAPKLLFHYYDKDFNNEADTPDNFQSRRPNTSFCFLDIRSPGLGDTAMYLCATSRDGVNEKLFFGSGTQLSVL.

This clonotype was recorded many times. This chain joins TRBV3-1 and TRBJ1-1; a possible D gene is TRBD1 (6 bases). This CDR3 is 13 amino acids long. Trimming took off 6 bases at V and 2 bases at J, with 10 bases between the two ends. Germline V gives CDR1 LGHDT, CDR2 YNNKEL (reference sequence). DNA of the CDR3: TGTGCCAGCAGTAAGGACAGTAACACTGAAGCTTTCTTT. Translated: CASSKDSNTEAFF.

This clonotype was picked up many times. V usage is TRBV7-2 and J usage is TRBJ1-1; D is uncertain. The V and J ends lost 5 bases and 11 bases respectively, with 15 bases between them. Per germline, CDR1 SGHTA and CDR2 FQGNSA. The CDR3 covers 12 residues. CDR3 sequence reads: CASSPNTWKAFF. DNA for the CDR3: TGTGCCAGCAGCCCGAATACGTGGAAGGCTTTCTTT.

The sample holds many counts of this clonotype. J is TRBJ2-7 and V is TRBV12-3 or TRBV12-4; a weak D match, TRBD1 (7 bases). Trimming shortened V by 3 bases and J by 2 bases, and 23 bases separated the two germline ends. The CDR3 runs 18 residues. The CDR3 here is CASSFLLTAGQTTYEQYF. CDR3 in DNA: TGTGCCAGCAGTTTTCTACTAACGGCGGGACAGACAACCTACGAGCAGTACTTC.

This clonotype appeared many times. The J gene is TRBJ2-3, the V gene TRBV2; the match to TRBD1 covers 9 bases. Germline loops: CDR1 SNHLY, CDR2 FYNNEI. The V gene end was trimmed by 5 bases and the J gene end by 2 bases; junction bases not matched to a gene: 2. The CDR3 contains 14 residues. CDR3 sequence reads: CASSRDRATDTQYF. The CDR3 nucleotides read TGTGCCAGCAGTAGGGACAGGGCCACAGATACGCAGTATTTT.

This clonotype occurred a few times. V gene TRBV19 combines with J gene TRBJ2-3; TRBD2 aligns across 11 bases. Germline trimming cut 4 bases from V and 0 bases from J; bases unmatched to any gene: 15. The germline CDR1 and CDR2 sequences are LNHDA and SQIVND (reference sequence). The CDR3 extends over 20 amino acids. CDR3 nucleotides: TGTGCCAGTAGTAGACATCGCACGGGGACTAGCGGCACTAGCACAGATACGCAGTATTTT. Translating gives CASSRHRTGTSGTSTDTQYF.

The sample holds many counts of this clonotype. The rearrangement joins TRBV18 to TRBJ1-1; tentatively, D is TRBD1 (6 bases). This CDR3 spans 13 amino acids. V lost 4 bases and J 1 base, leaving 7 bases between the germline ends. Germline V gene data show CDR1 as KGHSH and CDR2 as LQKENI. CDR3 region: CASSQGQNTEAFF. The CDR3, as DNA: TGTGCCAGCTCACAGGGACAGAACACTGAAGCTTTCTTT.

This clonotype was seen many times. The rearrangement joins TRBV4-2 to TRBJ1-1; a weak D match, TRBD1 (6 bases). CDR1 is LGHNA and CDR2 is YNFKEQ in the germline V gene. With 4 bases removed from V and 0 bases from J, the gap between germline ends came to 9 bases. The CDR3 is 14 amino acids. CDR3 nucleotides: TGTGCCAGCAGCCCCGGACAGCTGAACACTGAAGCTTTCTTT. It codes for CASSPGQLNTEAFF.

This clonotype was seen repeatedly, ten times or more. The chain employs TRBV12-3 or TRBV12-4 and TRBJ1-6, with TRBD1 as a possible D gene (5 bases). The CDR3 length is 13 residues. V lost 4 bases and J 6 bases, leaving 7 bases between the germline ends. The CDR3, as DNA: TGTGCCAGCAGTTGGGACCTTAATTCACCCCTCCACTTT. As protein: CASSWDLNSPLHF.

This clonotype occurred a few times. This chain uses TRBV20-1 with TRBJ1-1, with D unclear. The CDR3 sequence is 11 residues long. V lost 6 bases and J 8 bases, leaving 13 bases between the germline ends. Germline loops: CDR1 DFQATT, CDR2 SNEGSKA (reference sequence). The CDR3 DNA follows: TGCAGTGCCACCTGGCCCAACGAAGCTTTCTTT. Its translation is CSATWPNEAFF.

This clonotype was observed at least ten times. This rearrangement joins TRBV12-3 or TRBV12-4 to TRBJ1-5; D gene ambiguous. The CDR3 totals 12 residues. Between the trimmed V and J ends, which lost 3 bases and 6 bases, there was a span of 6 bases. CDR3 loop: CASSFPGQPQHF. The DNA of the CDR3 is TGTGCCAGCAGTTTTCCCGGTCAGCCCCAGCATTTT.

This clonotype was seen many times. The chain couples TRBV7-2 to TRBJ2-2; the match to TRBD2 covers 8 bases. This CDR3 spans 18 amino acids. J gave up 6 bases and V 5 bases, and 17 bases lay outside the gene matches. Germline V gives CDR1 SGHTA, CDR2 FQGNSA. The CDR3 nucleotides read TGTGCCAGCAGCATAGGGCAGTTATTAGCGGGGTGGTCCGGGGAGCTGTTTTTT. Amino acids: CASSIGQLLAGWSGELFF.

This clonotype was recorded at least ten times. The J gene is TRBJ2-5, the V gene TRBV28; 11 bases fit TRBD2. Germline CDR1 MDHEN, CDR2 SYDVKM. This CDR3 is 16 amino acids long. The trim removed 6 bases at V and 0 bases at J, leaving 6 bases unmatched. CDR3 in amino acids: CASSLRLAGYQETQYF. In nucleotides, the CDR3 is TGTGCCAGCAGCCTCCGACTAGCGGGGTACCAAGAGACCCAGTACTTC.

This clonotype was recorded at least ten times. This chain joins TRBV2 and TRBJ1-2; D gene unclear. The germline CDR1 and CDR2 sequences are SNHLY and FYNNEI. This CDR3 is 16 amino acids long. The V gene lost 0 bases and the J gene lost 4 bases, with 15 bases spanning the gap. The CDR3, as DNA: TGTGCCAGCAGTGAAGCGCTTCGGACGGCGGCCTATGGCTACACCTTC. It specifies CASSEALRTAAYGYTF.

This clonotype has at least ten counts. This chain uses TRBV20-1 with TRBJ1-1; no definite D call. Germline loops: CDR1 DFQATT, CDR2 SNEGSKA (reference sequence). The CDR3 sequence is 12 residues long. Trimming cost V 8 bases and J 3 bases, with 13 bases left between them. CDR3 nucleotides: TGCAGTTATACCCACAGAGACACTGAAGCTTTCTTT. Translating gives CSYTHRDTEAFF.

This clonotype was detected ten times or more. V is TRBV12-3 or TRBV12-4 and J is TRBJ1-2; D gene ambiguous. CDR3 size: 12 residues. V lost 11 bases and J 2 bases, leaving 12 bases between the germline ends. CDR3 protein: CALLGQNYGYTF. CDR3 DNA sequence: TGTGCCCTGCTCGGGCAGAACTATGGCTACACCTTC.

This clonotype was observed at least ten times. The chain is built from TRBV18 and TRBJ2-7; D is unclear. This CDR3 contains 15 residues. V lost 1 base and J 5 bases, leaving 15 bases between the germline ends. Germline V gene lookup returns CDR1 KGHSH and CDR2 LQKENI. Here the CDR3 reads CASSPLRPPGDEQYF. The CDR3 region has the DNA TGTGCCAGCTCACCACTGAGACCCCCCGGCGACGAGCAGTACTTC.

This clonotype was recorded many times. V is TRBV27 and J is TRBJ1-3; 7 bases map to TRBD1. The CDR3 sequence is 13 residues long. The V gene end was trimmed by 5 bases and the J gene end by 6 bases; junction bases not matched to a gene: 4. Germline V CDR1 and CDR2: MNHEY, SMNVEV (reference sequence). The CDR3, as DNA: TGTGCCAGCAGTCGGGACAGTGAAAACACCATATATTTT. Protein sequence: CASSRDSENTIYF.

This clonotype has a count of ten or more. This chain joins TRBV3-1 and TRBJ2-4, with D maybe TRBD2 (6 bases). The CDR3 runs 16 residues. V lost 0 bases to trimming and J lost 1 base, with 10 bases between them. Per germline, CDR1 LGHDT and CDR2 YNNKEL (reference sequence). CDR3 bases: TGTGCCAGCAGCCAAGACGTGCGGGGTGCCAAAAACATTCAGTACTTC. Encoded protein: CASSQDVRGAKNIQYF.

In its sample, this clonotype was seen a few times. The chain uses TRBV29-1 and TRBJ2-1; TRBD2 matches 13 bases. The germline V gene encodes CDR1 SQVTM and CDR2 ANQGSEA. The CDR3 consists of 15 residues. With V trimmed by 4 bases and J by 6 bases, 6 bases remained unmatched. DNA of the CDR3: TGCAGCGTTGCGCAACTAGCGGGAGGGGGCAATGAGCAGTTCTTC. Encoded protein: CSVAQLAGGGNEQFF.

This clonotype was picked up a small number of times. CDR3 DNA sequence: TGTGCCAGCAGCCTCCGGGACAGGGCCCGTGCCGGCGAAAAACTGTTTTTT. This sequence encodes CASSLRDRARAGEKLFF. The chain uses TRBV11-2 and TRBJ1-4, with 9 nucleotides matching TRBD1. Looked up from germline, CDR1 is SGHAT and CDR2 is FQNNGV. The CDR3 length is 17 residues. J was trimmed by 8 bases and V by 5 bases; bases with no gene match: 15.

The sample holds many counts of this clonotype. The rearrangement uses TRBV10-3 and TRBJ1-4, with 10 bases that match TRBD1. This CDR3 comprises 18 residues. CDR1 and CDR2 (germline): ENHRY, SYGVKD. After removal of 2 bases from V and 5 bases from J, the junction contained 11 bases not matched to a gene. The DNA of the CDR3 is TGTGCCATCAGTGAGCCGCCCGGGACAGGGGCCAAGAATGAAAAACTGTTTTTT. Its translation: CAISEPPGTGAKNEKLFF.

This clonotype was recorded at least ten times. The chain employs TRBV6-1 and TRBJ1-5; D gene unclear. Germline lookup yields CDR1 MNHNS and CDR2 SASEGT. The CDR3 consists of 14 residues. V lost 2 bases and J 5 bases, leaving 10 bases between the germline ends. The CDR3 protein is CASSEFLFDQPQHF. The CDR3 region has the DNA TGTGCCAGCAGTGAATTTTTATTTGATCAGCCCCAGCATTTT.

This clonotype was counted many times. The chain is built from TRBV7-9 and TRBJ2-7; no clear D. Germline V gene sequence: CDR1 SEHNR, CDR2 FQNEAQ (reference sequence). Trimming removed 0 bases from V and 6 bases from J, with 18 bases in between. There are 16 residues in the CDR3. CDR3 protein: CASSLALAGSAPEQYF. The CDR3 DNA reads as TGTGCCAGCAGCTTAGCGTTGGCAGGTTCAGCTCCCGAGCAGTACTTC.

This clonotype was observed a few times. This CDR3 reads CASSLRGTVGGELFF. In nucleotides, the CDR3 is TGTGCCAGCAGTTTAAGGGGGACAGTTGGCGGGGAGCTGTTTTTT. The J gene is TRBJ2-2, the V gene TRBV12-3 or TRBV12-4; 7 bases agree with TRBD1. The trim removed 2 bases at V and 7 bases at J, leaving 7 bases unmatched. The CDR3 spans 15 residues.

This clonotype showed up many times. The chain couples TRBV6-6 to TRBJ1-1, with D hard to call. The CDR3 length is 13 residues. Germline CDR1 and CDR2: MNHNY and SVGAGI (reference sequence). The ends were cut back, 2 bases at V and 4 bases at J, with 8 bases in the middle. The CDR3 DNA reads TGTGCCAGCAGTTACAGGACTGCCACTGAAGCTTTCTTT. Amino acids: CASSYRTATEAFF.

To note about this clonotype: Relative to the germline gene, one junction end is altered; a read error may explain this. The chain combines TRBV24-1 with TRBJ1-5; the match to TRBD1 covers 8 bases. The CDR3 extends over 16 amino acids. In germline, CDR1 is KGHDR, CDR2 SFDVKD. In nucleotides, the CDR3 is TGTGCCACCAGTGCAGGGGGCAGAGGGGGCAATCAGCCCCAGAATTTT. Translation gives CATSAGGRGGNQPQNF.

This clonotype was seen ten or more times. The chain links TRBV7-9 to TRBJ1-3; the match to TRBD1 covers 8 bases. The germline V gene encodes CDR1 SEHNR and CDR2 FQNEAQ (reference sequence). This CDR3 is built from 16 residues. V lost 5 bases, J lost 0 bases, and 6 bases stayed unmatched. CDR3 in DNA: TGTGCCAGCAGCCTTCCCACAGGGGGCTCTGGAAACACCATATATTTT. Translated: CASSLPTGGSGNTIYF.

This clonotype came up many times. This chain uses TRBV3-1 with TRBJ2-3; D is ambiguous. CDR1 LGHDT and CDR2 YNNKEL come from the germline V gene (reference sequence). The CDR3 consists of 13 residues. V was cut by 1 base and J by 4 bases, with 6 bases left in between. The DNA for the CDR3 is TGTGCCAGCAGCCAAGCCCGTCCAGATACGCAGTATTTT. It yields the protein CASSQARPDTQYF.

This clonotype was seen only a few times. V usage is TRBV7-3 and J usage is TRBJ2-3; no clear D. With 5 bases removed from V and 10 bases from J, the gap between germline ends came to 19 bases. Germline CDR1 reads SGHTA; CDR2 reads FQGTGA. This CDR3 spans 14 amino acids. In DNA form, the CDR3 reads TGTGCCAGCAGCGAACAACCCAGTTGTAACTCGCAGTATTTT. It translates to CASSEQPSCNSQYF.

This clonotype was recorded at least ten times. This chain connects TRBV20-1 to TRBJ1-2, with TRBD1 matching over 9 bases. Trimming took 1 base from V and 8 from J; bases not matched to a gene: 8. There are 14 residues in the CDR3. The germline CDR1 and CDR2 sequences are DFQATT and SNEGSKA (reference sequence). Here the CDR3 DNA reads TGCAGTGCTAGAGTGAGGACAGGGGTATTCGGCTACACCTTC. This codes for CSARVRTGVFGYTF.